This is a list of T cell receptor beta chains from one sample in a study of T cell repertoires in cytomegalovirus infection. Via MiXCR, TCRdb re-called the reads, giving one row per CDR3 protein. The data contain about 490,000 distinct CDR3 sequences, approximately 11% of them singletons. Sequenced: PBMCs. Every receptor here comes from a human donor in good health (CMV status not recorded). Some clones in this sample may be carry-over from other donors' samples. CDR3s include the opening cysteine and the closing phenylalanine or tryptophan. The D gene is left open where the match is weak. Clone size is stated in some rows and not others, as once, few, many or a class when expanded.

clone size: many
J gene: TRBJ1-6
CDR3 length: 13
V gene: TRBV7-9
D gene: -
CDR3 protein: CASSLKADSPLHF
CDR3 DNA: TGTGCCAGCAGCTTAAAGGCGGATTCACCCCTCCACTTT

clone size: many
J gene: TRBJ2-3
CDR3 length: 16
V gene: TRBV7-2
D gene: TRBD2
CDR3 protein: CASSLGLADLTDTQYF
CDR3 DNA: TGTGCCAGCAGCCTGGGACTAGCGGATCTCACAGATACGCAGTATTTT

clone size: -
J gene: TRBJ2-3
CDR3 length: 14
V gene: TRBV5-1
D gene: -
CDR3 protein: CASSAAAGGDTQYF
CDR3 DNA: TGCGCCAGCAGCGCGGCCGCGGGTGGAGATACGCAGTATTTT

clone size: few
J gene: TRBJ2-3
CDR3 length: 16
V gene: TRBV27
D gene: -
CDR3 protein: CASSLQRARGTDTQYF
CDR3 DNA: TGTGCCAGCAGTTTACAACGGGCCCGGGGCACAGATACGCAGTATTTT

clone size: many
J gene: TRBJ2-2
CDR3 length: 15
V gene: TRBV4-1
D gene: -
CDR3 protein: CASSQGGYNTGELFF
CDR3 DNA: TGCGCCAGCAGCCAAGGGGGGTACAACACCGGGGAGCTGTTTTTT

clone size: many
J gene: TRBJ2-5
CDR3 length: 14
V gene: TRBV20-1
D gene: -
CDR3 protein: CSAWVDGSQETQYF
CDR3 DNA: TGCAGTGCGTGGGTCGACGGCAGCCAAGAGACCCAGTACTTC

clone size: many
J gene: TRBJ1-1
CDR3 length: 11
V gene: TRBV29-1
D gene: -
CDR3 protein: CSARTYPEAFF
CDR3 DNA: TGCAGCGCTCGGACATATCCTGAAGCTTTCTTT

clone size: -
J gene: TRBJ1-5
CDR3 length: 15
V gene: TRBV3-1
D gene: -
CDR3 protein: CASSPGRTPNQPQHF
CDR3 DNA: TGTGCCAGCAGCCCGGGACGGACACCAAATCAGCCCCAGCATTTT

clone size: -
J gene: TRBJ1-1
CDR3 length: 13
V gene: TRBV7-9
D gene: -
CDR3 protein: CASSQQVNTEAFF
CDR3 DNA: TGTGCCAGCAGTCAACAGGTAAACACTGAAGCTTTCTTT

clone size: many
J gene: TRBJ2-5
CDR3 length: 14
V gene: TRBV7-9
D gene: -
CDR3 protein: CASSSRTGAETQYF
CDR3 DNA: TGTGCCAGCAGCTCAAGGACCGGAGCGGAGACCCAGTACTTC

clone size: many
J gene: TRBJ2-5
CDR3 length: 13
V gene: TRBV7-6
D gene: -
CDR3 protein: CASSQGGKETQYF
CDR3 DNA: TGTGCCAGCAGCCAAGGGGGGAAAGAGACCCAGTACTTC

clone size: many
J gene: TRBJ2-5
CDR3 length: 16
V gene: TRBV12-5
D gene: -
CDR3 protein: CASADSPTALQETQYF
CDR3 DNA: TGTGCTAGTGCCGATTCCCCTACAGCGCTTCAAGAGACCCAGTACTTC

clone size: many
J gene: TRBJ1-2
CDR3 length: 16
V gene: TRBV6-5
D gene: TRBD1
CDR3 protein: CASSHATGGRNYGYTF
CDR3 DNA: TGTGCCAGCAGTCACGCTACAGGGGGAAGGAACTATGGCTACACCTTC

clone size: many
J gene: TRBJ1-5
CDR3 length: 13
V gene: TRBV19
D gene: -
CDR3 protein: CASRRDLNQPQHF
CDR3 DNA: TGTGCCAGTCGCCGGGACTTAAATCAGCCCCAGCATTTT

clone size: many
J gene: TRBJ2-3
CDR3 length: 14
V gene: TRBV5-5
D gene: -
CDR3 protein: CASSLALYTDTQYF
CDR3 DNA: TGTGCCAGCAGCTTGGCACTCTACACAGATACGCAGTATTTT

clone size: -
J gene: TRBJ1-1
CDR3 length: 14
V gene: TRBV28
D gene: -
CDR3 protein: CASSPQSVHTEAFF
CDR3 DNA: TGTGCCAGCAGCCCTCAATCCGTGCACACTGAAGCTTTCTTT

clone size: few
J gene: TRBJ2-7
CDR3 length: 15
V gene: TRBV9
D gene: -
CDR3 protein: CASSVTPTSSYEQYF
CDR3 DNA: TGTGCCAGCAGCGTAACCCCCACGAGCTCCTACGAGCAGTACTTC

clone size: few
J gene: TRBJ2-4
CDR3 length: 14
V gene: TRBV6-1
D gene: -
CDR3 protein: CASVPAGAKNIQYF
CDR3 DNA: TGTGCCAGCGTTCCGGCAGGAGCCAAAAACATTCAGTACTTC

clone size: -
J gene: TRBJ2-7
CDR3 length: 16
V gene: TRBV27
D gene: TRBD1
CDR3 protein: CASTPSGTGALYEQYF
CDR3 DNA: TGTGCCAGCACGCCCTCCGGGACAGGGGCTCTTTACGAGCAGTACTTC

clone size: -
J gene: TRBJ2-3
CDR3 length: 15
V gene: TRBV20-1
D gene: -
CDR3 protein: CSARAAYLSTDTQYF
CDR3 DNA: TGCAGTGCTAGAGCCGCCTATCTAAGCACAGATACGCAGTATTTT

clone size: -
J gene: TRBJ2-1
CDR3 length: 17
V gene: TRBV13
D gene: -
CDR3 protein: CASSFLPLAGSYNEQFF
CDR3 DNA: TGTGCCAGCAGCTTCTTGCCCCTGGCGGGATCGTATAATGAGCAGTTCTTC

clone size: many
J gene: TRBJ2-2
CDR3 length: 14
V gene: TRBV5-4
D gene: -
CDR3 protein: CASSLDRHPGELFF
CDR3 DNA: TGTGCCAGCAGCTTGGACCGGCATCCCGGGGAGCTGTTTTTT

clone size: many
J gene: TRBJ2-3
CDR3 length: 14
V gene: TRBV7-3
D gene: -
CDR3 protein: CASSFGGYTDTQYF
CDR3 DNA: TGTGCCAGCAGCTTTGGCGGGTACACAGATACGCAGTATTTT

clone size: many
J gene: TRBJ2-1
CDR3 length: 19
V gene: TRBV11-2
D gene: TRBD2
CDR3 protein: CASSSHPTSGGAEGNEQFF
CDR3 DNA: TGTGCCAGCAGCTCACACCCTACTAGCGGGGGGGCCGAGGGCAATGAGCAGTTCTTC

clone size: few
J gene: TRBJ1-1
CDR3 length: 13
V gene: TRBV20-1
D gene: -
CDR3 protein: CSAKQGMNTEAFF
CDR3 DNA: TGCAGTGCAAAACAGGGAATGAACACTGAAGCTTTCTTT

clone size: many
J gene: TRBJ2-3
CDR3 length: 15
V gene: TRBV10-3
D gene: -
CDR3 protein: CAISEGRGRTDTQYF
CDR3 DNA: TGTGCCATCAGTGAGGGCCGGGGGCGCACAGATACGCAGTATTTT